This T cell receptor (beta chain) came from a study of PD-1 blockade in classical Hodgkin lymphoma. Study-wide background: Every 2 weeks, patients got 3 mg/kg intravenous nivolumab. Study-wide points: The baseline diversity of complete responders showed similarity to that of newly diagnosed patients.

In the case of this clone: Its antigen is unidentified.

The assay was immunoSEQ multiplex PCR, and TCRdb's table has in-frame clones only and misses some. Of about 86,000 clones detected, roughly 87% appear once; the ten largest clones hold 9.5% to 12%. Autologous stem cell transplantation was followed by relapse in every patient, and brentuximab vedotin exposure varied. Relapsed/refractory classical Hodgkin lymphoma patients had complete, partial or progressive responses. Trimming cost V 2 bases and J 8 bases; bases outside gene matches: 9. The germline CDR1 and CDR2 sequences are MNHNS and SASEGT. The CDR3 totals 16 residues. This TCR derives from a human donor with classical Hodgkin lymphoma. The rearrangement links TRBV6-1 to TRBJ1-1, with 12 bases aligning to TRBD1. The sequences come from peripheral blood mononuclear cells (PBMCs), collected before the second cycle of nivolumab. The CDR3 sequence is CASSEQWDRGRGEAFF. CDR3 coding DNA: TGTGCCAGCAGTGAACAATGGGACAGGGGGCGTGGAGAAGCTTTCTTT.